This T cell receptor (beta chain) was recorded in a study of T cells expressing NK-cell markers. On the study more broadly: It was from sorted CD3+CD56+NKG2C+, CD3+CD56+NKG2C- and CD3+CD56-NKG2C+ T cells that TCR beta repertoires came. Sequenced donors, eight in total, included seven who were HCMV-seropositive and one who was seronegative.

Germline lookup yields CDR1 MDHEN and CDR2 SYDVKM. The length of the CDR3 is 19 residues. In generating TCR beta cDNA, 5'RACE template switching with UMIs was used. TCRdb reprocessed the 5' RACE reads and keeps a single row for each CDR3 protein, giving no DNA. Its listing shows about 440,000 distinct CDR3 sequences. The chain has TRBV28 and TRBJ1-5. The specimen sequenced was blood T cells: a sorted CD56 or NKG2C T cell subset, CD4+ or CD8+ T cells, or bulk PBMC T cells (not recorded which). The receptor comes from a woman aged 18 to 75 in good health. CDR3 amino acids: CASSAPGSRRGYSNQPQHF.